A single sample gave rise to the 13 T cell receptor beta chains below, sequenced in a study of blood T cell dynamics during melanoma immunotherapy (dated by TCRdb to 2018 to 2021). According to the study, the label for this sample's time point signals: week 3, after first cycle of checkpoint inhibitor. Library preparation used the immunoSEQ multiplex PCR assay. The source is immuneACCESS, and TCRdb retained only in-frame sequences with V and J called. Part of the clones is not carried over; for the studies checked, unresolved V genes explain less than half of this, and the remainder is unexplained. Recorded for this sample are 25,000 to 30,000 clones; roughly 88% of them occurred a single time. The ten biggest clones cover 10% of the sample. The sample consisted of blood, taken from a patient treated with checkpoint blockade. These receptor sequences come from a human donor with melanoma.

This clone has a single count. The rearrangement joins TRBV7-9 to TRBJ1-2; D not certain. Per germline, CDR1 SEHNR and CDR2 FQNEAQ (reference sequence). The CDR3 is 14 amino acids. The V end lost 1 base, the J end lost 4 bases, and 10 bases lay between the germline ends. CDR3 protein: CASSLGRSGYGYTF. DNA of the CDR3: TGTGCCAGCAGCTTAGGGAGATCGGGCTATGGCTACACCTTC.

This clone has just a few counts. The chain couples TRBV27 to TRBJ1-2; tentatively, D is TRBD1 (6 bases). CDR3 length equals 12 residues. Deletions cut 7 bases from V and 7 bases from J, with 13 bases between. Germline-derived CDR1 and CDR2 are MNHEY and SMNVEV (reference sequence). CDR3 sequence: CASISRGGGYTF. CDR3 nucleotide sequence: TGTGCCAGCATATCCAGGGGTGGTGGCTACACCTTC.

This sequence joins TRBV5-3 and TRBJ2-3, with a possible D match to TRBD1 (5 bases). TRBV5-3 is an ORF for which the function is uncertain. This CDR3 is built from 15 residues. The germline V and J ends were trimmed by 0 bases and 4 bases, with 12 bases remaining between them. CDR3 DNA sequence: TGTGCCAGAAGCTTGGGGCAGGGAAGCCCAGATACGCAGTATTTT. This codes for CARSLGQGSPDTQYF.

This chain links TRBV5-5 with TRBJ1-2; 8 bases are a match to TRBD1. The CDR3 covers 14 residues. The J segment lost 5 bases and the V segment lost 4 bases, leaving 7 bases of the junction unmatched. Per the germline V gene, CDR1 is SGHKS and CDR2 is YYEKEE (reference sequence). CDR3: CASSPGQGGYGYTF. CDR3 nucleotides: TGTGCCAGCAGCCCCGGACAGGGAGGGTATGGCTACACCTTC.

The chain joins TRBV4-2 to TRBJ1-2; D not certain. The CDR3 loop spans 15 amino acids. Germline CDR1 LGHNA, CDR2 YNFKEQ. Trimming removed 4 bases at V and 4 bases at J, with 16 bases between. CDR3 nucleotides: TGTGCCAGCAGCCCCGGCCGGACGTGGATCTATGGCTACACCTTC. The encoded protein is CASSPGRTWIYGYTF.

V usage is TRBV10-1 and J usage is TRBJ2-7, with D maybe TRBD1 (6 bases). CDR1 is WNHNN and CDR2 is SYGVQD in the germline V gene (reference sequence). Trimming stripped 5 bases from V and 3 bases from J, with 23 bases between. The length of the CDR3 is 17 residues. The CDR3 region is CASSRSSRGYHYYEQYF. The CDR3 DNA follows: TGCGCCAGCAGTCGATCTTCGAGGGGGTACCACTACTACGAGCAGTACTTC.

This chain joins TRBV5-3 and TRBJ2-3; D unresolved. TRBV5-3 is flagged as an ORF with uncertain function. This CDR3 is built from 15 residues. The V end was cut by 4 bases, the J end by 0 bases, with 12 bases between. CDR3 DNA sequence: TGTGCCAGAAGCCCGCGACTTACTAGCACAGATACGCAGTATTTT. Protein sequence: CARSPRLTSTDTQYF.

The V and J genes are TRBV7-9 and TRBJ1-4, with no clear D. The CDR3 has 16 residues. Deletions cut 1 base from V and 5 bases from J, with 14 bases between. CDR1 is SEHNR, CDR2 FQNEAQ, per germline (reference sequence). CDR3 loop: CASSLGRSVGNEKLFF. CDR3 coding DNA: TGTGCCAGCAGCTTAGGTCGTTCGGTAGGGAATGAAAAACTGTTTTTT.

This sequence joins TRBV10-3 and TRBJ1-5; D unresolved. V was cut by 4 bases and J by 3 bases, with 7 bases left in between. Per the germline V gene, CDR1 is ENHRY and CDR2 is SYGVKD. The CDR3 has 13 amino acids. This CDR3 reads CAISGQTNQPQHF. In DNA, the CDR3 is TGTGCCATCAGTGGACAAACCAATCAGCCCCAGCATTTT.

The rearrangement links TRBV30 to TRBJ1-2; D may be TRBD1 (6 bases). Trimming shortened V by 3 bases and J by 5 bases, and 16 bases separated the two germline ends. Germline V gene lookup returns CDR1 GTSNPN and CDR2 SVGIG (reference sequence). The CDR3 runs to 14 residues. As DNA, the CDR3 is TGTGCCTGGAGGTTACAGGGCGGGGGGTATGGCTACACCTTC. This sequence encodes CAWRLQGGGYGYTF.

This clone was detected once. The chain carries TRBV28 and TRBJ2-7; possibly TRBD1 for D (5 bases). The V and J ends lost 5 bases and 3 bases respectively, with 11 bases between them. The CDR3 is 13 amino acids. Germline values: CDR1 MDHEN, CDR2 SYDVKM. The CDR3 DNA is TGTGCCAGCAGTCCTGGACATCTCTACGAGCAGTACTTC. Its protein is CASSPGHLYEQYF.

This clone was recorded once. The chain combines TRBV29-1 with TRBJ2-3; 9 positions agree with TRBD1. Trimming removed 7 bases from V and 4 bases from J; junction bases left unmatched: 6. The CDR3 totals 13 residues. The germline gives CDR1 SQVTM, CDR2 ANQGSEA. The CDR3 protein is CSGAGQGADTQYF. CDR3 in DNA: TGCAGCGGTGCGGGACAGGGTGCAGATACGCAGTATTTT.

In this sample, this clone turned up once. The chain joins TRBV4-1 to TRBJ2-7; TRBD1 agrees at 10 bases. CDR3 length: 17 residues. V trimming: 3 bases; J trimming: 4 bases; junction bases outside the gene matches: 12. CDR1 and CDR2 from the germline V gene are MGHRA and YSYEKL. As DNA, the CDR3 is TGCGCCAGCAGCCAGGGGGATCCGGGACAGGGGAGGTACGAGCAGTACTTC. It is translated as CASSQGDPGQGRYEQYF.